This T cell receptor beta chain was sequenced during a study of CD4 T cells in relation to SARS-CoV-2 and coronaviruses. Whole-study context: The HLA restriction of the shared crossreactive spike epitopes was mapped.

This clone was picked up a small number of times. Its antigen is unidentified. Deletions cut 4 bases from V and 10 bases from J, with 19 bases between. Germline CDR1 is LNHDA and CDR2 is SQIVND (reference sequence). The CDR3 contains 14 residues. Broader study findings: Samples before the pandemic and after infection were not matched within any donor.

Measured with immunoSEQ multiplex PCR; TCRdb has only the in-frame clones, and not every one. The data contain tens of thousands of clones, about 78% of them singletons. Unexposed donor CD4+ T cells date from 2011-2018, before the COVID-19 pandemic. The cells were cultured for around ten days before CD4+ T cells were isolated. The genes are TRBV19 and TRBJ1-1; no firm D call. The sequencing sample was made of CD4+ T cells from PBMCs, cultured in vitro. The clonotype originates from a human donor in good health. The CDR3 is CASSTLDPARGAFF. The DNA of the CDR3 is TGTGCCAGTAGTACCCTCGACCCTGCCCGGGGAGCTTTCTTT.